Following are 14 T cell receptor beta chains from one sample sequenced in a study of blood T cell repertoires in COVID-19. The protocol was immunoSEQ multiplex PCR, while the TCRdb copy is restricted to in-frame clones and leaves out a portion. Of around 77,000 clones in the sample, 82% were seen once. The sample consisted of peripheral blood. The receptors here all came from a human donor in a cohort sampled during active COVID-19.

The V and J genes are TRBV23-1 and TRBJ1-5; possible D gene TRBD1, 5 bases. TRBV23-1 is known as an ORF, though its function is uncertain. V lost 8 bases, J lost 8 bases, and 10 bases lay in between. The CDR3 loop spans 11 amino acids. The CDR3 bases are TGCGCCAGCGGACAACAGAAGCCCCAGCATTTT. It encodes CASGQQKPQHF.

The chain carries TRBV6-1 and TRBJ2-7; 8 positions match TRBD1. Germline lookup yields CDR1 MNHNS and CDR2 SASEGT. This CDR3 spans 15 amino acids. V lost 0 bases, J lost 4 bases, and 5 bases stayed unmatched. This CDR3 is CASSEAVGQGYEQYF. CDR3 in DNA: TGTGCCAGCAGTGAAGCCGTCGGACAGGGTTACGAGCAGTACTTC.

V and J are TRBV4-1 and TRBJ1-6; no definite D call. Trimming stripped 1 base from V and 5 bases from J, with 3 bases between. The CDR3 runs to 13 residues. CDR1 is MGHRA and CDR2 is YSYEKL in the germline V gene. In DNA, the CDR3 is TGCGCCAGCAGCCAAGGGCATAATTCACCCCTCCACTTT. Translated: CASSQGHNSPLHF.

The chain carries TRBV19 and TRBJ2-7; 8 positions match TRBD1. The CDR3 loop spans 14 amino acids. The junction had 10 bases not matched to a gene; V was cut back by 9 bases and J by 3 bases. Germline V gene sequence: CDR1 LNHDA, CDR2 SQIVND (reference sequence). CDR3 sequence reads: CARDPQGAIYEQYF. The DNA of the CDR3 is TGTGCCAGGGACCCCCAGGGGGCGATCTACGAGCAGTACTTC.

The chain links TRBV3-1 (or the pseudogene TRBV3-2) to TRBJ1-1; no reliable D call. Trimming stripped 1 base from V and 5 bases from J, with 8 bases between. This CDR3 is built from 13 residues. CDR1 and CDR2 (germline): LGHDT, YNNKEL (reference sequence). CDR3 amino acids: CASSQGGTTEAFF. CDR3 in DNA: TGTGCCAGCAGCCAAGGAGGAACAACTGAAGCTTTCTTT.

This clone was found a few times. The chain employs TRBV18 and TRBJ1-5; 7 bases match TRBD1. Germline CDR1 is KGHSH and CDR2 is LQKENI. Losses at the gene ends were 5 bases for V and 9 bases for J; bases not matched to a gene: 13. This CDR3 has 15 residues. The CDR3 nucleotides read TGTGCCAGCTCAGAGACAGGGACTCCCGCCCGGCCCCAGCATTTT. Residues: CASSETGTPARPQHF.

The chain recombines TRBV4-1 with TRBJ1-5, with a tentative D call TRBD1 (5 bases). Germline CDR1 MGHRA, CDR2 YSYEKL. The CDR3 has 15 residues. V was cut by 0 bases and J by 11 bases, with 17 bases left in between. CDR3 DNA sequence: TGCGCCAGCAGCCAAGAAGACAGCCCTCGGGGGTCCCAGCATTTT. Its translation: CASSQEDSPRGSQHF.

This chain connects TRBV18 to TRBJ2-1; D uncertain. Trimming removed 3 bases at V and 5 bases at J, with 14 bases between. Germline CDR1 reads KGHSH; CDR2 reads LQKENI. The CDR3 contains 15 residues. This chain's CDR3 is CASSPYLAENNEQFF. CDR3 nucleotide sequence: TGTGCCAGCTCACCTTATCTGGCGGAAAACAATGAGCAGTTCTTC.

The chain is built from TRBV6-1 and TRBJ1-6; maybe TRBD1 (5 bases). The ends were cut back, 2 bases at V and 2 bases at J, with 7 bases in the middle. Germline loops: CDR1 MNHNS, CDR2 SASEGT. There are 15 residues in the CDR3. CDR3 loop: CASSELGPYNSPLHF. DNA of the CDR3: TGTGCCAGCAGTGAACTGGGGCCCTATAATTCACCCCTCCACTTT.

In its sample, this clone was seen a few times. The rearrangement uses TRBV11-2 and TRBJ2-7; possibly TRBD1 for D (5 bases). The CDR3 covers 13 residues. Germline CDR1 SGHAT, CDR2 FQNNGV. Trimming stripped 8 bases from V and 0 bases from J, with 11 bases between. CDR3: CASGASSSYEQYF. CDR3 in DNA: TGTGCCAGCGGGGCCTCCTCCTCCTACGAGCAGTACTTC.

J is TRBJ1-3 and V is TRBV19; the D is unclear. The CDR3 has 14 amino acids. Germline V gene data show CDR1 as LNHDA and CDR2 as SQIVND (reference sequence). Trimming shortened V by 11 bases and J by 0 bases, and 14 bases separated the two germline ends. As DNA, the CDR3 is TGTGCCGCCCGCGGTCCTTACTCTGGAAACACCATATATTTT. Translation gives CAARGPYSGNTIYF.

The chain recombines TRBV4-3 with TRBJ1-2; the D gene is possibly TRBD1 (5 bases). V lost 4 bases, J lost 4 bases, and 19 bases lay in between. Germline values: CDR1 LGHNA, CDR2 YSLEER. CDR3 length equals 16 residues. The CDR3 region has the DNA TGCGCCAGCAGCCCTACCGGGACTTCCATTCGCTATGGCTACACCTTC. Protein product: CASSPTGTSIRYGYTF.

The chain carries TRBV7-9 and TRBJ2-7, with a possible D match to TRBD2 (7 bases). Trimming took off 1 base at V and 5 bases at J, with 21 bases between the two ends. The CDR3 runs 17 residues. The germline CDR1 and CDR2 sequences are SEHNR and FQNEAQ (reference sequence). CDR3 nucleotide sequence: TGTGCCAGCAGCTTAGTATTATCCGGCAGGGGAGGGGACGAGCAGTACTTC. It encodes CASSLVLSGRGGDEQYF.

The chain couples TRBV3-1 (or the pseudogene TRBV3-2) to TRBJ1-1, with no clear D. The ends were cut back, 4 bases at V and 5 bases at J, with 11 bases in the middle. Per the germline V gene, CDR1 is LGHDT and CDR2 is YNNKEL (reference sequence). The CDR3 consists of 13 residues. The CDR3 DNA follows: TGTGCCAGCAGCCCCGAAGCTAGGACTGAAGCTTTCTTT. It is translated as CASSPEARTEAFF.